The 13 T cell receptor beta chains in this list originate from one sample, sequenced in a study of T cells after yellow fever vaccination. TCRdb redid the calling of the 5' RACE reads with MiXCR, one entry per CDR3 protein. The sample holds some 240,000 distinct CDR3 sequences, about 3% seen once. Sample: CD4+ T cells sorted from PBMCs, taken 10 days after the yellow fever booster vaccination. These receptors were taken from a man aged 18 to 30 who received the YFV17D yellow fever vaccine.

The chain uses TRBV12-3 or TRBV12-4 and TRBJ1-1; D is perhaps TRBD1 (5 bases). Trimming stripped 5 bases from V and 3 bases from J, with 16 bases between. This CDR3 contains 15 residues. The CDR3 sequence is CASSNPRGRDTEAFF. The CDR3 DNA reads TGTGCCAGCAGTAACCCTAGGGGAAGGGACACTGAAGCTTTCTTT.

The chain employs TRBV18 and TRBJ2-7; perhaps TRBD1 as D (6 bases). The CDR3 loop spans 16 amino acids. Per germline, CDR1 KGHSH and CDR2 LQKENI. Trimming shortened V by 0 bases and J by 1 base, and 13 bases separated the two germline ends. As DNA, the CDR3 is TGTGCCAGCTCACCACCGTCGGCAGGGGAGTCCTACGAGCAGTACTTC. It is translated as CASSPPSAGESYEQYF.

The CDR3 is CASRRGGAVTGELFF. The CDR3 region has the DNA TGTGCCAGCAGGCGCGGGGGGGCGGTCACCGGGGAGCTGTTTTTT. This rearrangement joins TRBV12-3 or TRBV12-4 to TRBJ2-2; 9 nucleotides align to TRBD2. This CDR3 has 15 amino acids. J lost 4 bases, V lost 6 bases, and 6 bases had no gene match.

Ten or more counts support this clonotype. CDR3 region: CASSGQVGTDTQYF. The CDR3 bases are TGTGCCAGCAGCGGACAGGTGGGCACAGATACGCAGTATTTT. V gene TRBV9 combines with J gene TRBJ2-3, with a possible D match to TRBD1 (6 bases). This CDR3 comprises 14 residues. The V gene's germline CDR1 is SGDLS and CDR2 YYNGEE. V was clipped by 3 bases and J by 1 base, with 9 bases between them.

This clonotype was counted many times. This chain links TRBV12-3 or TRBV12-4 with TRBJ1-1; possible D gene TRBD1, 6 bases. V shed 6 bases and J shed 4 bases, with 9 bases lying between them. CDR3 length: 12 residues. Written as DNA, the CDR3 is TGTGCCAGCAGCGTCAGGGGCACTGAAGCTTTCTTT. It specifies CASSVRGTEAFF.

This clonotype was observed a handful of times. The rearrangement links TRBV7-6 to TRBJ1-6; D is unresolved. Per germline, CDR1 SGHVS and CDR2 FNYEAQ. V was cut by 0 bases and J by 8 bases, with 5 bases left in between. The CDR3 is 13 amino acids. The CDR3: CASSLARDSPLHF. The CDR3 region has the DNA TGTGCCAGCAGCTTAGCGCGGGATTCACCCCTCCACTTT. Using reference TRBV7-6 and TRBJ1-6 for the parts outside the CDR3, the full variable domain is GAGVSQSPRYKVTKRGQDVALRCDPISGHVSLYWYRQALGQGPEFLTYFNYEAQQDKSGLPNDRFSAERPEGSISTLTIQRTEQRDSAMYRCASSLARDSPLHFGNGTRLTVT.

This clonotype has only a few counts. This chain uses TRBV4-3 with TRBJ2-4; 10 nucleotides align to TRBD2. Trimming removed 0 bases from V and 4 bases from J; junction bases left unmatched: 6. CDR3 length: 17 residues. From germline, CDR1 is LGHNA and CDR2 YSLEER. The CDR3 spells CASSQEASGGAKNIQYF. The CDR3 nucleotides are TGCGCCAGCAGCCAAGAGGCCAGCGGGGGGGCTAAAAACATTCAGTACTTC.

There are a few counts of this clonotype. The chain uses TRBV20-1 and TRBJ1-1; D gene uncertain. The CDR3 contains 14 residues. V lost 1 base and J lost 1, with 10 bases in between. The germline CDR1 and CDR2 sequences are DFQATT and SNEGSKA (reference sequence). CDR3 bases: TGCAGTGCTAGAGTCGGTTCCTCGAACACTGAAGCTTTCTTT. It is translated as CSARVGSSNTEAFF.

This clonotype was counted ten times or more. V gene TRBV9 combines with J gene TRBJ2-1; 11 bases fit TRBD2. With V trimmed by 0 bases and J by 7 bases, 9 bases remained unmatched. CDR3 size: 17 residues. The germline CDR1 and CDR2 sequences are SGDLS and YYNGEE. The CDR3 loop is CASSVGIAGGPSNEQFF. CDR3 coding DNA: TGTGCCAGCAGCGTAGGGATAGCGGGGGGGCCGAGTAATGAGCAGTTCTTC.

In this sample, this clonotype turned up a few times. The rearrangement uses TRBV5-4 and TRBJ2-1; D is perhaps TRBD2 (5 bases). The CDR3 is made up of 16 amino acids. The V gene lost 0 bases and the J gene lost 3 bases, with 13 bases spanning the gap. Looked up from germline, CDR1 is SGHNT and CDR2 is YYREEE (reference sequence). The CDR3 coding sequence is TGTGCCAGCAGCTTGGGGACGGGGAACCACTACAATGAGCAGTTCTTC. Amino acids: CASSLGTGNHYNEQFF.

The V call is TRBV20-1, the J call TRBJ1-5, with unresolved D. Deletions cut 0 bases from V and 1 base from J, with 16 bases between. Germline V lookup: CDR1 DFQATT, CDR2 SNEGSKA (reference sequence). The CDR3 consists of 17 residues. CDR3 in amino acids: CSARDLRTSQSNQPQHF. CDR3 bases: TGCAGTGCTAGAGATCTGAGGACCTCACAAAGCAATCAGCCCCAGCATTTT.

Many counts were recorded for this clonotype. The chain has TRBV11-2 and TRBJ2-3; D unclear. Trimming took 6 bases from V and 3 from J, leaving 7 bases between them. This CDR3 is built from 12 residues. Germline V gives CDR1 SGHAT, CDR2 FQNNGV. The CDR3 loop reads CASRDRTDTQYF. CDR3 coding DNA: TGTGCCAGCAGAGACCGAACAGATACGCAGTATTTT.

This chain uses TRBV20-1 with TRBJ2-5; 12 bases fit TRBD2. Germline lookup yields CDR1 DFQATT and CDR2 SNEGSKA (reference sequence). With V trimmed by 1 base and J by 4 bases, 7 bases remained unmatched. The CDR3 covers 16 residues. CDR3 protein: CSARAASGGATETQYF. The CDR3 DNA reads as TGCAGTGCTAGAGCCGCTAGCGGGGGGGCCACAGAGACCCAGTACTTC.